This entry lists 2 T cell receptor beta chains sequenced from one sample in a study of shared clonotypes between healthy human individuals. TCRdb's copy holds only in-frame clones and misses some; the assay was immunoSEQ multiplex PCR. The repertoire holds fewer than 3 million clones, with about nine tenths as singletons. The sample was naive CD4+ T cells from PBMCs. This sample's subset: CD45RA+ positively selected. Receptor source: a man aged 18 to 30 in good health. Some clones in this sample may be carry-over from other donors' samples.

The chain uses TRBV20-1 and TRBJ1-3; D call uncertain. The length of the CDR3 is 10 residues. V lost 4 bases and J lost 6, with 4 bases in between. Germline assignment: CDR1 DFQATT and CDR2 SNEGSKA (reference sequence). CDR3 residues: CSAISNTIYF. In nucleotides, the CDR3 is TGCAGTGCTATATCAAACACCATATATTTT.

The J gene is TRBJ2-1, the V gene TRBV28; 8 bases are shared with TRBD1. CDR3 length: 15 amino acids. The germline CDR1 and CDR2 sequences are MDHEN and SYDVKM. V trimming: 5 bases; J trimming: 5 bases; junction bases outside the gene matches: 8. The CDR3 region is CASSSIGTGDNEQFF. The DNA for the CDR3 is TGTGCCAGCAGTAGCATAGGGACAGGAGACAATGAGCAGTTCTTC.